The entry below gives a single TCR beta chain sequence along with its context. Its specificity is unknown. This record belongs to a study of identical twins. Findings of the study overall: Out-of-frame alpha sequences shared by twins were enriched for low generation probability. Models underestimated out-of-frame TCR alpha sharing in monozygotic twins. Insertions were reduced in abundant cord blood beta clonotypes but not in memory repertoires.

V was clipped by 5 bases and J by 2 bases, with 15 bases between them. The CDR3 totals 15 residues. Looked up from germline, CDR1 is SGHVS and CDR2 is FNYEAQ. The authors used template switching to add a universal primer site and gave cDNA unique molecular identifiers. TCRdb reanalysed the 5' RACE reads using MiXCR and keeps one entry per CDR3 protein. The sample includes under 350,000 distinct CDR3 sequences, just under 9.5% seen only once; the top ten take roughly 7%. These data also featured in a second study, about yellow fever vaccine responses in identical twins.

This chain uses TRBV7-6 with TRBJ2-5; TRBD2 is a possible D gene (6 bases). This sequence originates from a woman younger than 30 in good health. The sequenced sample was CD8+ T cells sorted from blood. CDR3 sequence: CASSQPPEGQETQYF. In DNA, the CDR3 is TGTGCCAGCAGCCAGCCCCCGGAGGGTCAAGAGACCCAGTACTTC. The full variable domain, its missing parts supplied by reference TRBV7-6 and TRBJ2-5, is GAGVSQSPRYKVTKRGQDVALRCDPISGHVSLYWYRQALGQGPEFLTYFNYEAQQDKSGLPNDRFSAERPEGSISTLTIQRTEQRDSAMYRCASSQPPEGQETQYFGPGTRLLVL.